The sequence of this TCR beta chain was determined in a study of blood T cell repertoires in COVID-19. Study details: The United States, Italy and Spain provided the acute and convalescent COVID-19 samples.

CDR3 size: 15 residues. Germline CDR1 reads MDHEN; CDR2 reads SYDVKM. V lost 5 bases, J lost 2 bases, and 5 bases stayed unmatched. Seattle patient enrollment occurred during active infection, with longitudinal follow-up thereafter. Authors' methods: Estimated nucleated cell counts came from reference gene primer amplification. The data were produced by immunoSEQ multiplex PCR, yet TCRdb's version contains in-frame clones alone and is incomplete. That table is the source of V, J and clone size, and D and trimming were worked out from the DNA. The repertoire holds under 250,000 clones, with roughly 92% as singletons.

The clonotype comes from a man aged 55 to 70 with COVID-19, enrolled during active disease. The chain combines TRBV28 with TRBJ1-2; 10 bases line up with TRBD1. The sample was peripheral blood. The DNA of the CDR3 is TGTGCCAGCAGTCAGCCGGGACAGGGGAACTATGGCTACACCTTC. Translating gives CASSQPGQGNYGYTF.